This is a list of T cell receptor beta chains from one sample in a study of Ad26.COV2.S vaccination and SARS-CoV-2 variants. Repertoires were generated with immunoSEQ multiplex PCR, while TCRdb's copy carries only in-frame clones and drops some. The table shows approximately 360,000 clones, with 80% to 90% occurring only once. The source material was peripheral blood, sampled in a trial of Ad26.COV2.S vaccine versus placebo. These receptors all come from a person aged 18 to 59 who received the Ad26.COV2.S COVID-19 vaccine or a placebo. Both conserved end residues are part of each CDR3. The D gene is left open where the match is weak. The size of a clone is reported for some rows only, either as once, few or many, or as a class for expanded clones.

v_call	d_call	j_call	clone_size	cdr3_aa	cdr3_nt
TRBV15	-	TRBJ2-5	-	CATSRGSGETQYF	TGTGCCACCAGCAGGGGGTCTGGGGAGACCCAGTACTTC
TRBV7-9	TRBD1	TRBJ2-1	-	CASSLAQGVYNEQFF	TGTGCCAGCAGCTTAGCGCAGGGGGTCTACAATGAGCAGTTCTTC
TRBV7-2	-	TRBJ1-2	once	CASSLAGGGINYGYTF	TGTGCCAGCAGCTTAGCGGGGGGCGGCATCAACTATGGCTACACCTTC
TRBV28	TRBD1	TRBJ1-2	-	CASGTGGVGGYTF	TGTGCCAGCGGCACAGGGGGCGTTGGTGGCTACACCTTC
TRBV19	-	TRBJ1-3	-	CATHLGIRGSGNTIYF	TGTGCCACACATCTCGGTATCAGGGGCTCTGGAAACACCATATATTTT
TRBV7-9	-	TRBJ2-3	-	CASSLTRDTQYF	TGTGCCAGCAGCTTAACTAGAGATACGCAGTATTTT
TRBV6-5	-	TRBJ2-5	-	CASFSGLGAGETQYF	TGTGCCAGCTTCTCCGGTTTGGGCGCAGGGGAGACCCAGTACTTC
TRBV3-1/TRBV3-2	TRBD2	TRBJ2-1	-	CASSLAGGPNNEQFF	TGTGCCAGCAGCCTAGCGGGAGGGCCAAACAATGAGCAGTTCTTC
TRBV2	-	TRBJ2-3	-	CASSEAGFTDTQYF	TGTGCCAGCAGTGAAGCCGGCTTCACAGATACGCAGTATTTT
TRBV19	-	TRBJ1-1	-	CASSTSGTNTEAFF	TGTGCCAGTAGTACCTCCGGCACAAACACCGAAGCTTTCTTT
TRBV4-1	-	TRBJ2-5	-	CASSQDRRLAQYF	TGCGCCAGCAGCCAAGATCGAAGGCTCGCCCAGTACTTC
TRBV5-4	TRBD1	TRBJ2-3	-	CASSSTGDTDTQYF	TGTGCCAGCAGCTCGACAGGGGACACAGATACGCAGTATTTT
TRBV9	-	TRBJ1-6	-	CASSAARNSPLHF	TGTGCCAGCAGCGCCGCAAGGAATTCACCCCTCCACTTT
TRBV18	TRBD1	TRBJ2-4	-	CASSPPGTGAKNIQYF	TGTGCCAGCTCACCTCCAGGGACAGGGGCAAAAAACATTCAGTACTTC
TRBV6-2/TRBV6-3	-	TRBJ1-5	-	CASSRDINQPQHF	TGTGCCAGCAGTCGGGACATAAATCAGCCCCAGCATTTT
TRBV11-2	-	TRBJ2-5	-	CASSLDTGLLGQETQYF	TGTGCCAGCAGCTTAGATACCGGACTCCTGGGGCAAGAGACCCAGTACTTC
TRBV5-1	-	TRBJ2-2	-	CASSFGEETGELFF	TGCGCCAGCAGCTTCGGGGAGGAAACCGGGGAGCTGTTTTTT
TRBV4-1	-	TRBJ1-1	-	CASSQIRGSEAFF	TGCGCCAGCAGCCAGATCCGGGGCTCTGAAGCTTTCTTT
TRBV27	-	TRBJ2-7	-	CASSFSTTVNKQYF	TGTGCCAGCAGTTTCAGTACTACGGTTAACAAGCAGTACTTC
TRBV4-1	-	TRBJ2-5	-	CASSRKDSLGETQYF	TGCGCCAGCAGCCGTAAAGACTCCCTGGGGGAGACCCAGTACTTC
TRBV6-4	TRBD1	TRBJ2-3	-	CASSDGTGSTDTQYF	TGTGCCAGCAGTGATGGGACAGGGAGCACAGATACGCAGTATTTT
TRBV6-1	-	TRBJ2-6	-	CASSGTFLSSGANVLTF	TGTGCCAGCAGTGGTACGTTTCTTAGCTCTGGGGCCAACGTCCTGACTTTC
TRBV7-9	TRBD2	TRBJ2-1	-	CASSYLAGGRNEQFF	TGTGCCAGCAGCTACTTAGCGGGGGGGCGCAATGAGCAGTTCTTC
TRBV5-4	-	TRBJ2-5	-	CASSFKGLDLYKETQYF	TGTGCCAGCAGCTTTAAAGGCCTAGACCTCTATAAAGAGACCCAGTACTTC
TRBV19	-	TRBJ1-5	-	CAADGRGQPQHF	TGTGCCGCCGATGGACGGGGTCAGCCCCAGCATTTT
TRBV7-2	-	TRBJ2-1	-	CASSLSGTNNEQFF	TGTGCCAGCAGCTTAAGTGGCACAAACAATGAGCAGTTCTTC
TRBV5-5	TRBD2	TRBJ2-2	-	CASSLRGSGASNTGELFF	TGTGCCAGCAGCTTGAGGGGTAGCGGGGCCTCGAACACCGGGGAGCTGTTTTTT
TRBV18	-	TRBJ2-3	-	CASSPEGDTQYF	TGTGCCAGCTCACCAGAGGGAGATACGCAGTATTTT
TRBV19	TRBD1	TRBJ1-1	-	CASSERTGGENTEAFF	TGTGCCAGTAGTGAACGAACAGGGGGCGAGAACACTGAAGCTTTCTTT
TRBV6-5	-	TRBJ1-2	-	CASLRVGANYGYTF	TGTGCCAGCCTGCGGGTGGGAGCTAACTATGGCTACACCTTC
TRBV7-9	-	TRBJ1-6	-	CASSPPGGSPLHF	TGTGCCAGCAGCCCACCCGGGGGTTCACCCCTCCACTTT
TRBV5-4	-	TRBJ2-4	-	CASSWDPQTWAKNIQYF	TGTGCCAGCAGCTGGGACCCACAGACTTGGGCCAAAAACATTCAGTACTTC
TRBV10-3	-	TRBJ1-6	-	CAISDRTAYNSPLHF	TGTGCCATCAGCGACCGGACGGCCTATAATTCACCCCTCCACTTT
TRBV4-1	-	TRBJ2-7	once	CASSQKPGYPSYEQYF	TGCGCCAGCAGCCAAAAACCGGGGTACCCATCCTACGAGCAGTACTTC
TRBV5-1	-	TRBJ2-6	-	CASSPRLWSGANVLTF	TGCGCCAGTAGCCCAAGGTTGTGGTCTGGGGCCAACGTCCTGACTTTC
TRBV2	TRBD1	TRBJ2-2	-	CASLGQANTGELFF	TGTGCCAGCCTGGGACAGGCGAACACCGGGGAGCTGTTTTTT
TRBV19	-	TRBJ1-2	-	CASSILQANYGYTF	TGTGCCAGTAGTATCTTACAGGCCAACTATGGCTACACCTTC
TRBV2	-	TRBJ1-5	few	CASRGQVNHQPQHF	TGTGCCAGCAGAGGTCAGGTAAATCATCAGCCCCAGCATTTT
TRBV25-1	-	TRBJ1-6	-	CASSGPAGRGSPLHF	TGTGCCAGCAGTGGCCCGGCGGGCCGAGGTTCACCCCTCCACTTT
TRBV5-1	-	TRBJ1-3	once	CASSSGSGNTIYF	TGCGCCAGCAGCTCCGGCTCTGGAAACACCATATATTTT
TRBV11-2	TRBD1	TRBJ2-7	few	CASSFSRGNEQYF	TGTGCCAGCAGCTTTTCCAGGGGGAACGAGCAGTACTTC
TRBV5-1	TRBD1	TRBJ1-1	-	CASSAQTGLNTEAFF	TGCGCCAGCAGCGCCCAGACAGGGTTGAACACTGAAGCTTTCTTT
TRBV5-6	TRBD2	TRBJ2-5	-	CASSLGWREEGETQYF	TGTGCCAGCAGCTTGGGATGGCGGGAGGAGGGAGAGACCCAGTACTTC
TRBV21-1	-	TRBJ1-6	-	CANPGQGASSPLHF	TGTGCCAACCCGGGACAGGGGGCTAGTTCACCCCTCCACTTT
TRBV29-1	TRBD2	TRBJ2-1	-	CTTLGGGRADNEQFF	TGCACCACCCTTGGGGGCGGGAGGGCCGACAATGAGCAGTTCTTC
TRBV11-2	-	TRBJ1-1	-	CASSLDNVGTEAFF	TGTGCCAGCAGCTTAGATAATGTGGGAACTGAAGCTTTCTTT
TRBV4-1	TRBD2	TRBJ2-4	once	CASSQGLAGGKAPNIQYF	TGCGCCAGCAGCCAAGGACTAGCGGGAGGGAAGGCCCCAAACATTCAGTACTTC
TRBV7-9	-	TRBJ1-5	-	CASSPPTKRQSNQPQHF	TGTGCCAGCAGCCCCCCAACGAAGAGACAGAGCAATCAGCCCCAGCATTTT
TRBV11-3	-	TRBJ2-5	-	CASSLKGWGTQYF	TGTGCCAGCAGCCTGAAAGGTTGGGGGACCCAGTACTTC
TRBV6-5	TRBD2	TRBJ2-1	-	CASRIRAGGLEQFF	TGTGCCAGCAGGATTAGAGCGGGAGGGCTTGAGCAGTTCTTC
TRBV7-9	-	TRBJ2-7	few	CASSSSDTQQPYEQYF	TGTGCCAGCAGCTCATCGGACACCCAACAGCCCTACGAGCAGTACTTC
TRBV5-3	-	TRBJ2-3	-	CARSSGRGDSTDTQYF	TGTGCCAGAAGCTCTGGTAGGGGGGACAGCACAGATACGCAGTATTTT
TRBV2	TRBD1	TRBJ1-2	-	CASSDPFSGLQGDGYTF	TGTGCCAGCAGTGACCCGTTTTCTGGTTTGCAGGGGGATGGCTACACCTTC
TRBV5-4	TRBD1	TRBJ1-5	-	CASSPDRAGQPQHF	TGTGCCAGCAGCCCGGACAGGGCGGGTCAGCCCCAGCATTTT